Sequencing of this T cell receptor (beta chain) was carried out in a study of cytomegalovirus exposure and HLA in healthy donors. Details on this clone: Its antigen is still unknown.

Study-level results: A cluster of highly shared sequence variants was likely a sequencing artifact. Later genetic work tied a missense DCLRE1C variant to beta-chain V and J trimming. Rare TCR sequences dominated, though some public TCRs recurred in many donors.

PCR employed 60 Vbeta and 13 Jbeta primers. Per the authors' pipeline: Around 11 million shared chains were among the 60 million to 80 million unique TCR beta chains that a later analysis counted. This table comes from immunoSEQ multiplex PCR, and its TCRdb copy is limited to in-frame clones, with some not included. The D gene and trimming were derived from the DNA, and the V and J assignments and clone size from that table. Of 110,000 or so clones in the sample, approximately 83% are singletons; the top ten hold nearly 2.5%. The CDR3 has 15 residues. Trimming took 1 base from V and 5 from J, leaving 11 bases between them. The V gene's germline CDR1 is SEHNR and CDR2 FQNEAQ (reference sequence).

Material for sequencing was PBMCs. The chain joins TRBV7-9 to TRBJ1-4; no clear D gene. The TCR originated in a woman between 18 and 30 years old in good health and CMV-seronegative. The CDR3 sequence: CASSLDLERNEKLFF. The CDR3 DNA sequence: TGTGCCAGCAGCTTAGATCTGGAGAGGAATGAAAAACTGTTTTTT.